This note documents a single T cell receptor beta chain sequence. No antigen is known for it. Expressed TCRB transcripts were sequenced because the entire RNA isolate underwent reverse transcription. Profiled with immunoSEQ multiplex PCR; TCRdb holds only in-frame clones, not every one. The sample has hundreds of thousands of clones; roughly a sixth are singletons. The sample comes from a study of beta chain features in type 1 diabetes. This CDR3 has 16 amino acids. Looked up from germline, CDR1 is SGHDN and CDR2 is FVKESK. Trimming at V came to 3 bases and at J to 2 bases, leaving 6 bases not matched to a gene. Overall study findings and caveats: The similarity of naive, central memory and Treg TCRB repertoires appeared greater among patients than among healthy donors.

This chain uses TRBV14 with TRBJ2-2; the match to TRBD2 covers 7 bases. The sequence derives from a man younger than 35 in good health. The sequencing input was naive CD4+ T cells from blood. The CDR3 loop is CASSQHGRRNTGELFF. CDR3 nucleotides: TGTGCCAGCAGCCAGCACGGGAGGAGAAACACCGGGGAGCTGTTTTTT.